The rows below give T cell receptor beta chains drawn from one sample of a study of blood T cell repertoires in COVID-19. Some clones are missing from TCRdb's copy, which holds only in-frame ones; the method was immunoSEQ multiplex PCR. The data contain a few hundred thousand clones, 86% of them seen just once; the ten biggest clones take up 3% to 4%. The specimen was PBMCs or T cells enriched from blood (not recorded which). All receptors come from a woman aged 40 to 50 with acute COVID-19. Each CDR3 is given with its conserved first and last residue. Each record gives: D gene, V gene, J gene, clone size, CDR3 DNA, CDR3 protein. A D gene is named only where the DNA matches it firmly. Where a row states a size, it is once, few, many or the class of an expanded clone; other rows omit it.

>TRBD1|TRBV27|TRBJ2-7|.
TGTGCCAGCAGTTGCCCGGGACAGGGATACCGTCCCCCCTACGAGCAGTACTTC
CASSCPGQGYRPPYEQYF
>TRBD1|TRBV19|TRBJ1-5|.
TGTGCCAGTACCCAGACCGGGACAGCGAATCAGCCCCAGCATTTT
CASTQTGTANQPQHF
>.|TRBV9|TRBJ2-7|.
TGTGCCAGCAGCGGCGACAGGACCTACGAGCAGTACTTC
CASSGDRTYEQYF
>TRBD2|TRBV7-2|TRBJ2-3|.
TGTGCCAGCAGTTCTCGACTAGCGGGAGACGGGGATACGCAGTATTTT
CASSSRLAGDGDTQYF
>.|TRBV7-9|TRBJ2-7|.
TGTGCCAGCAGCCCCCGGGACAAGCTCTCCTACGAGCAGTACTTC
CASSPRDKLSYEQYF
>TRBD2|TRBV28|TRBJ2-1|once
TGTGCCAGCAGTTATACTAGCGGGAGGAACGCTGAGCAGTTCTTC
CASSYTSGRNAEQFF
>.|TRBV10-3|TRBJ2-2|.
TGTGCCATCAGTACCCCGGGACAGGGCGCGGGAGGGCCAAGCACCGGGGAGCTGTTTTTT
CAISTPGQGAGGPSTGELFF
>.|TRBV3-1/TRBV3-2|TRBJ2-7|.
TGTGCCAGCAGCCAATACGACAGGACCTACGAGCAGTACTTC
CASSQYDRTYEQYF
>.|TRBV11-2|TRBJ2-5|.
TGTGCCAGCAGCCCCTTTGGTGGGGCCTTACAAGAGACCCAGTACTTC
CASSPFGGALQETQYF
>.|TRBV6-5|TRBJ1-1|few
TGTGCCAGCACCCGAGGGGGGGCAGCTTTCTTT
CASTRGGAAFF
>TRBD2|TRBV24-1|TRBJ2-1|once
TGTGCCACCAGCCCAAACGGGGGGAGCTCCTACAATGAGCAGTTCTTC
CATSPNGGSSYNEQFF
>.|TRBV4-1|TRBJ2-7|.
TGCGCCAGCAGCCAAGGGTCTAGGGGACTCTCTAGCGACCCACGGGACTACGAGCAGTACTTC
CASSQGSRGLSSDPRDYEQYF
>.|TRBV2|TRBJ2-7|once
TGTGCCAGCAGGGAGAATAGTGGCAGGGTGGGCGAGCAGTACTTC
CASRENSGRVGEQYF
>.|TRBV20-1|TRBJ2-1|.
TGCAGTGCTAGTGACAGGCACGATGAGCAGTTCTTC
CSASDRHDEQFF
>TRBD1|TRBV2|TRBJ1-3|.
TGTGCCAGCAGTCCATGGGGGCCGACAGGGCCCGCCTCTGGAAACACCATATATTTT
CASSPWGPTGPASGNTIYF
>TRBD1|TRBV28|TRBJ1-1|.
TGTGCCACAGCACCGGGACAGGAGAAAGCTTTCTTT
CATAPGQEKAFF
>TRBD1|TRBV19|TRBJ2-7|.
TGTGCCAGCCGGACAGGGTCCTACGAGCAGTACTTC
CASRTGSYEQYF
>TRBD1|TRBV2|TRBJ1-3|.
TGTGCCAGCAGTGAGGACAGGGGTAAAAACACCATATATTTT
CASSEDRGKNTIYF
>TRBD2|TRBV5-1|TRBJ2-1|few
TGCGCCAGCAGCTCCCCACTAGCGGGAGGGCCTACGCCCGATGAGCAGTTCTTC
CASSSPLAGGPTPDEQFF
>.|TRBV12-3/TRBV12-4|TRBJ2-2|.
TGTGCCAGCAGTTCTATTTACACCGGGGAGCTGTTTTTT
CASSSIYTGELFF
>.|TRBV5-5|TRBJ2-2|.
TGTGCCAGCAGCTTGGTCCTCGAGTACACCGGGGAGCTGTTTTTT
CASSLVLEYTGELFF
>TRBD1|TRBV19|TRBJ2-7|.
TGTGCCAGTAGCTTTGACAGGGGCTACGAGCAGTACTTC
CASSFDRGYEQYF
>TRBD2|TRBV28|TRBJ2-2|.
TGTGCCAGCAGCCTTCCCCAAGGACTAGCGGGAGGGGCCGGGGAGCTGTTTTTT
CASSLPQGLAGGAGELFF